These 26 T cell receptor beta chains share one sample of origin, sequenced in a study of Ad26.COV2.S vaccination and SARS-CoV-2 variants. Treatment defined: roughly 19 received Ad26.COV2.S at low or high dose, single or two shots; 5 received placebo; per-sample allocation not given. Specimen acquisition occurred on day 63 following the initial vaccine or placebo injection. The table came from immunoSEQ multiplex PCR; TCRdb's copy has only in-frame clones and leaves some out. Seen here are about 350,000 clones, around 83% observed once, and the top ten hold 2.5% to 3.5%. Sequencing used peripheral blood, obtained in a trial of Ad26.COV2.S vaccine versus placebo. These receptor sequences come from a person aged 18-60 years who received the Ad26.COV2.S COVID-19 vaccine or a placebo.

The V and J genes are TRBV5-6 and TRBJ2-3; D possibly corresponds to TRBD2 (6 bases). V was clipped by 2 bases and J by 2 bases, with 9 bases between them. The CDR3 length is 14 residues. Germline values: CDR1 SGHDT, CDR2 YYEEEE. The CDR3 sequence: CASSFGGDTDTQYF. CDR3 nucleotides: TGTGCCAGCAGCTTCGGGGGAGACACAGATACGCAGTATTTT.

The chain combines TRBV7-2 with TRBJ2-1; maybe TRBD1 (6 bases). Germline CDR1 SGHTA, CDR2 FQGNSA. This CDR3 is 15 amino acids long. Between the trimmed V and J ends, which lost 5 bases and 2 bases, there was a span of 13 bases. This CDR3 is CASSTPGATYNEQFF. The CDR3 nucleotides are TGTGCCAGCAGCACACCAGGGGCTACCTACAATGAGCAGTTCTTC.

The V call is TRBV2, the J call TRBJ1-2; D gene uncertain. The germline V gene has CDR1 SNHLY and CDR2 FYNNEI. V was cut by 6 bases and J by 7 bases, with 21 bases left in between. The CDR3 has 15 residues. The CDR3 here is CASRVIGQLIIGYTF. The DNA for the CDR3 is TGTGCCAGCAGGGTTATTGGCCAGCTAATTATTGGCTACACCTTC. Together with reference TRBV2 and TRBJ1-2, the CDR3 gives the full variable domain: EPEVTQTPSHQVTQMGQEVILRCVPISNHLYFYWYRQILGQKVEFLVSFYNNEISEKSEIFDDQFSVERPDGSNFTLKIRSTKLEDSAMYFCASRVIGQLIIGYTFGSGTRLTVV.

Concerning this clone: The same CDR3 can be traced to other DNA sequences in this sample. The V gene is TRBV19, the J gene TRBJ1-5; D gene uncertain. CDR1 LNHDA and CDR2 SQIVND come from the germline V gene (reference sequence). V was shortened by 1 base and J by 7 bases, with 11 bases between the two germline ends. This CDR3 spans 14 amino acids. The CDR3 region is CASSIGVLGQPQHF. CDR3 sequence (DNA): TGTGCCAGTAGTATAGGCGTATTAGGACAGCCCCAGCATTTT.

This chain uses TRBV6-2 or TRBV6-3 with TRBJ1-2; TRBD1 matches at 8 bases. The V gene's germline CDR1 is MNHEY and CDR2 SVGEGT. The CDR3 consists of 14 residues. The J segment lost 6 bases and the V segment lost 0 bases, leaving 3 bases of the junction unmatched. CDR3 region: CASSYSRTGNGYTF. DNA for the CDR3: TGTGCCAGCAGTTACTCGAGGACAGGGAATGGCTACACCTTC.

Written as DNA, the CDR3 is TGTGCCAGCAGCTTCCCCCTGGACAGGGTAAATTCTGGAAACACCATATATTTT. As protein: CASSFPLDRVNSGNTIYF. This chain links TRBV11-2 with TRBJ1-3; 8 bases agree with TRBD1. The CDR3 loop spans 18 amino acids. Losses at the gene ends were 3 bases for V and 1 base for J; bases not matched to a gene: 11. The germline gives CDR1 SGHAT, CDR2 FQNNGV.

The rearrangement joins TRBV5-1 to TRBJ2-5; possibly TRBD2 for D (7 bases). Trimming removed 6 bases from V and 5 bases from J, with 17 bases in between. There are 14 residues in the CDR3. Germline V gene lookup returns CDR1 SGHRS and CDR2 YFSETQ. The CDR3 here is CASIGGGAEETQYF. CDR3 DNA: TGCGCCAGCATAGGTGGGGGGGCCGAGGAGACCCAGTACTTC.

This clone was counted once. The chain carries TRBV7-2 and TRBJ1-5; 7 bases line up with TRBD1. The germline CDR1 and CDR2 sequences are SGHTA and FQGNSA. J was trimmed by 14 bases and V by 5 bases; bases with no gene match: 18. This CDR3 is 15 amino acids long. The CDR3 nucleotides read TGTGCCAGCAGCCCCGATATGGGACAGCCTTCTGGGGAGCATTTT. This translates into CASSPDMGQPSGEHF.

Notes on this clone: This sample also contains other DNA sequences that code for the same CDR3. This chain joins TRBV6-2 or TRBV6-3 and TRBJ2-7; no reliable D call. CDR1 and CDR2 (germline): MNHEY, SVGEGT. This CDR3 comprises 14 residues. With 2 bases removed from V and 2 bases from J, the gap between germline ends came to 10 bases. The CDR3 DNA is TGTGCCAGCAGTTACCCGACGGATACCTACGAGCAGTACTTC. Its protein is CASSYPTDTYEQYF.

This chain connects TRBV5-1 to TRBJ2-7; TRBD1 agrees at 11 bases. After removal of 4 bases from V and 5 bases from J, the junction contained 8 bases not matched to a gene. Germline CDR1 and CDR2: SGHRS and YFSETQ. The CDR3 contains 15 residues. This chain's CDR3 is CASSDRDRGTNEQYF. The CDR3, as DNA: TGCGCCAGCAGCGACCGGGACAGGGGGACCAACGAGCAGTACTTC.

The CDR3 nucleotides read TGTGCCAGCAGTTACCGCCAGGGCCATTTTGGCTACACCTTC. Protein product: CASSYRQGHFGYTF. V is TRBV6-2 or TRBV6-3 and J is TRBJ1-2; a possible D gene is TRBD1 (5 bases). The CDR3 sequence is 14 residues long. Germline assignment: CDR1 MNHEY and CDR2 SVGEGT. Trimming took off 2 bases at V and 7 bases at J, with 14 bases between the two ends.

The gene calls are TRBV19 and TRBJ2-7; 8 bases agree with TRBD1. Germline CDR1 reads LNHDA; CDR2 reads SQIVND (reference sequence). The CDR3 sequence is 14 residues long. Trimming removed 6 bases from V and 0 bases from J; junction bases left unmatched: 4. The CDR3 DNA is TGTGCCAGTAGCGGACAGGGATCCTCCTACGAGCAGTACTTC. Residues: CASSGQGSSYEQYF.

The chain employs TRBV4-3 and TRBJ1-1; 11 bases match TRBD1. V lost 1 base, J lost 6 bases, and 10 bases stayed unmatched. Per germline, CDR1 LGHNA and CDR2 YSLEER. The CDR3 covers 17 residues. The CDR3 here is CASSQGRTGGSWAEAFF. DNA for the CDR3: TGCGCCAGCAGCCAAGGTCGGACAGGGGGCTCGTGGGCTGAAGCTTTCTTT.

J is TRBJ2-2 and V is TRBV30; either TRBD1 or TRBD2 may supply D (6 bases each). V was pared by 8 bases and J by 1 base, with 14 bases between. The CDR3 sequence is 14 residues long. Per the germline V gene, CDR1 is GTSNPN and CDR2 is SVGIG (reference sequence). CDR3 nucleotide sequence: TGTGCCACCCGGGGGCAGGGGAACACCGGGGAGCTGTTTTTT. It is translated as CATRGQGNTGELFF. Together with reference TRBV30 and TRBJ2-2, the CDR3 gives the full variable domain: SQTIHQWPATLVQPVGSPLSLECTVEGTSNPNLYWYRQAAGRGLQLLFYSVGIGQISSEVPQNLSASRPQDRQFILSSKKLLLSDSGFYLCATRGQGNTGELFFGEGSRLTVL.

V is TRBV29-1 and J is TRBJ2-1; tentatively, D is TRBD2 (5 bases). V was cut by 6 bases and J by 0 bases, with 18 bases left in between. Looked up from germline, CDR1 is SQVTM and CDR2 is ANQGSEA. The CDR3 is 16 amino acids. The CDR3 is CSVGPGIPSSYNEQFF. The CDR3 DNA is TGCAGCGTAGGACCGGGGATACCCAGCTCCTACAATGAGCAGTTCTTC.

CDR3 amino acids: CASSLFQAGNQPQHF. In DNA form, the CDR3 reads TGTGCCAGCAGTTTATTCCAAGCTGGGAACCAGCCCCAGCATTTT. The genes are TRBV27 and TRBJ1-5; D not resolved. This CDR3 has 15 amino acids. The germline V gene has CDR1 MNHEY and CDR2 SMNVEV (reference sequence). The V end was cut by 1 base, the J end by 7 bases, with 14 bases between.

The CDR3 nucleotides read TGTGCCAGTAGTATAGATTCGACCGCGTGGACCCAGTACTTC. This gives the protein CASSIDSTAWTQYF. The V call is TRBV19, the J call TRBJ2-5; D uncertain. The CDR3 loop spans 14 amino acids. Germline values: CDR1 LNHDA, CDR2 SQIVND (reference sequence). V lost 0 bases, J lost 7 bases, and 12 bases lay in between.

This chain joins TRBV4-3 and TRBJ2-3, with 9 bases that match TRBD2. Germline CDR1 is LGHNA and CDR2 is YSLEER. The J segment lost 4 bases and the V segment lost 3 bases, leaving 5 bases of the junction unmatched. This CDR3 contains 15 residues. The CDR3 spells CASSHFSGSSDTQYF. DNA for the CDR3: TGCGCCAGCAGCCATTTTAGCGGGAGTTCAGATACGCAGTATTTT.

The chain is built from TRBV7-6 and TRBJ1-6; 7 nucleotides line up with TRBD1. Germline assignment: CDR1 SGHVS and CDR2 FNYEAQ. J gave up 4 bases and V 1 base, and 13 bases lay outside the gene matches. The CDR3 sequence is 19 residues long. CDR3 protein: CASSLEGKGGLAYNSPLHF. The CDR3 bases are TGTGCCAGCAGCTTAGAGGGGAAAGGGGGCCTGGCGTATAATTCACCCCTCCACTTT. The full variable domain, with the rest looked up from reference TRBV7-6 and TRBJ1-6, is GAGVSQSPRYKVTKRGQDVALRCDPISGHVSLYWYRQALGQGPEFLTYFNYEAQQDKSGLPNDRFSAERPEGSISTLTIQRTEQRDSAMYRCASSLEGKGGLAYNSPLHFGNGTRLTVT.

J is TRBJ2-7 and V is TRBV5-4; 10 bases are a match to TRBD1. The CDR3 is made up of 16 amino acids. V gave up 0 bases and J gave up 5 bases; unmatched junction bases: 8. Germline loops: CDR1 SGHNT, CDR2 YYREEE (reference sequence). CDR3 sequence: CASSLGGTGAHNEQYF. CDR3 in DNA: TGTGCCAGCAGCTTGGGCGGGACAGGGGCGCACAACGAGCAGTACTTC.

This chain links TRBV20-1 with TRBJ2-6, with D perhaps TRBD1 (5 bases). Germline V gene lookup returns CDR1 DFQATT and CDR2 SNEGSKA (reference sequence). This CDR3 is 15 amino acids long. V was pared by 3 bases and J by 0 bases, with 9 bases between. This chain's CDR3 is CSASRQNSGANVLTF. The CDR3 nucleotides read TGCAGTGCTAGTCGACAGAACTCTGGGGCCAACGTCCTGACTTTC.

This chain connects TRBV19 to TRBJ2-7; 8 bases map to TRBD2. The CDR3 loop spans 18 amino acids. Germline V gene lookup returns CDR1 LNHDA and CDR2 SQIVND (reference sequence). V trimming: 4 bases; J trimming: 0 bases; junction bases outside the gene matches: 14. Written as DNA, the CDR3 is TGTGCCAGTAGTACTGGCAGGGGTAGCGGGAAGAGCTCCTACGAGCAGTACTTC. Translation gives CASSTGRGSGKSSYEQYF. The full variable domain, its missing parts supplied by reference TRBV19 and TRBJ2-7, is DGGITQSPKYLFRKEGQNVTLSCEQNLNHDAMYWYRQDPGQGLRLIYYSQIVNDFQKGDIAEGYSVSREKKESFPLTVTSAQKNPTAFYLCASSTGRGSGKSSYEQYFGPGTRLTVT.

The chain is built from TRBV9 and TRBJ2-3; D remains ambiguous. The CDR3 loop spans 14 amino acids. The germline CDR1 and CDR2 sequences are SGDLS and YYNGEE. The ends were cut back, 0 bases at V and 4 bases at J, with 9 bases in the middle. CDR3 DNA: TGTGCCAGCAGCGTAGTAGGGAATTCAGATACGCAGTATTTT. The encoded protein is CASSVVGNSDTQYF.

The chain links TRBV21-1 to TRBJ1-5. TRBV21-1 is classified as a pseudogene. This CDR3 is built from 13 residues. The CDR3 region has the DNA TGTGCCATTTATAGTCCGGATAATCAGCCCCAGCATTTT. Its translation is CAIYSPDNQPQHF.

The chain is built from TRBV5-1 and TRBJ2-1, with 10 bases fitting TRBD2. The CDR3 has 14 residues. Germline CDR1 and CDR2: SGHRS and YFSETQ. Trimming removed 2 bases from V and 12 bases from J; junction bases left unmatched: 8. The CDR3 coding sequence is TGCGCCAGCAGCTTAGCGGGAGGGCCGGAAGGGCAGTTCTTC. It is translated as CASSLAGGPEGQFF. The full variable domain, rest sourced from reference TRBV5-1 and TRBJ2-1, is KAGVTQTPRYLIKTRGQQVTLSCSPISGHRSVSWYQQTPGQGLQFLFEYFSETQRNKGNFPGRFSGRQFSNSRSEMNVSTLELGDSALYLCASSLAGGPEGQFFGPGTRLTVL.

The chain uses TRBV30 and TRBJ2-1; maybe TRBD1 (6 bases). Trimming stripped 3 bases from V and 2 bases from J, with 11 bases between. The CDR3 extends over 14 amino acids. Germline CDR1 is GTSNPN and CDR2 is SVGIG (reference sequence). The CDR3 DNA reads as TGTGCCTGGAGCAAAGGGGGTACCTACAATGAGCAGTTCTTC. Amino acids: CAWSKGGTYNEQFF.